The present T cell receptor (beta chain) was sequenced within a study of blood T cell repertoires in COVID-19. Background on the study: The study drew acute and convalescent COVID-19 samples from the United States, Italy and Spain. PBMCs, B-cell-depleted T cells, or T cells were the source of the cDNA or gDNA that made up the material.

The CDR3 consists of 16 residues. V was pared by 2 bases and J by 4 bases, with 15 bases between. CDR1 and CDR2 (germline): WSHSY, SAAADI. In the source study's methods: Amplification from reference gene primers served as the basis for estimated nucleated cell counts. Clones were sequenced by immunoSEQ multiplex PCR, and TCRdb holds only the in-frame ones, with some missing. The DNA was the basis for D and trimming; V, J and clone size are from that table. The table lists about 210,000 clones, 70% to 90% of them singletons. The receptor's source is a woman at least 80 years old with acute or convalescent COVID-19. The rearrangement links TRBV10-2 to TRBJ1-5; D possibly corresponds to TRBD1 (5 bases). Sequencing was performed on peripheral blood. CDR3 in amino acids: CASSEGLGVGNQPQHF. CDR3 DNA: TGCGCCAGCAGTGAGGGTCTAGGGGTAGGAAATCAGCCCCAGCATTTT.